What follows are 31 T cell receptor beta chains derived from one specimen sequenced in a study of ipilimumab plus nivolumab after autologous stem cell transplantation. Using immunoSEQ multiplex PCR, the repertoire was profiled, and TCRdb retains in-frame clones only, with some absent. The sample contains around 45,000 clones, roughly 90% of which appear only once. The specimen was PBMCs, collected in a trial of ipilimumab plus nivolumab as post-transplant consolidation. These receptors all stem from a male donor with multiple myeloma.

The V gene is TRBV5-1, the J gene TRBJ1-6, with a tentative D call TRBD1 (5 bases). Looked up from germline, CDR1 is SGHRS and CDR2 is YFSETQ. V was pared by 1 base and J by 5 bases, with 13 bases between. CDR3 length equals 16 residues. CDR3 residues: CASSLTGEGNNSPLHF. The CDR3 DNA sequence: TGCGCCAGCAGCTTGACGGGGGAAGGTAATAATTCACCCCTCCACTTT.

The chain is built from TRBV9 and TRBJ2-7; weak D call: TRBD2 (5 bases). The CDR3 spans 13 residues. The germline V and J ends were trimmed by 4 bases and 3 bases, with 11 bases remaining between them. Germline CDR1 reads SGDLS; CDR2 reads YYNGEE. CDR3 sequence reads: CASSPAEGYEQYF. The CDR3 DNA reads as TGTGCCAGCAGCCCGGCCGAGGGCTACGAGCAGTACTTC. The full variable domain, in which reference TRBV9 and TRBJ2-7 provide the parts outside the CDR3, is DSGVTQTPKHLITATGQRVTLRCSPRSGDLSVYWYQQSLDQGLQFLIQYYNGEERAKGNILERFSAQQFPDLHSELNLSSLELGDSALYFCASSPAEGYEQYFGPGTRLTVT.

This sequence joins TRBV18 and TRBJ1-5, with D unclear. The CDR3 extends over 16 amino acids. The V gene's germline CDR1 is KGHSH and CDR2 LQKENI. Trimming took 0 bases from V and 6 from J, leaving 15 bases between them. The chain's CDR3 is CASSPPSAADSQPQHF. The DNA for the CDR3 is TGTGCCAGCTCACCACCATCGGCAGCCGATAGTCAGCCCCAGCATTTT.

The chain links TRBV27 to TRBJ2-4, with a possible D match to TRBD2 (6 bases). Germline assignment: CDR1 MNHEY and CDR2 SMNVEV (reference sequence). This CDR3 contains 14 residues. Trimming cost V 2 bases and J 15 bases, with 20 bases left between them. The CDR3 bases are TGTGCCAGCAGTTTAATGATACGGGGAGGTCCGGTGTACTTC. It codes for CASSLMIRGGPVYF.

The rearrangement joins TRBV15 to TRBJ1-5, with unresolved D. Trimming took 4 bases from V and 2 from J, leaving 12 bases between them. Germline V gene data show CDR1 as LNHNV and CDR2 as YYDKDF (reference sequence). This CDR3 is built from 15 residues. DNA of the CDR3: TGTGCCACCAGCACCCTCCGCGCAGGCAATCAGCCCCAGCATTTT. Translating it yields CATSTLRAGNQPQHF. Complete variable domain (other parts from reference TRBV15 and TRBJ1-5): DAMVIQNPRYQVTQFGKPVTLSCSQTLNHNVMYWYQQKSSQAPKLLFHYYDKDFNNEADTPDNFQSRRPNTSFCFLDIRSPGLGDTAMYLCATSTLRAGNQPQHFGDGTRLSIL.

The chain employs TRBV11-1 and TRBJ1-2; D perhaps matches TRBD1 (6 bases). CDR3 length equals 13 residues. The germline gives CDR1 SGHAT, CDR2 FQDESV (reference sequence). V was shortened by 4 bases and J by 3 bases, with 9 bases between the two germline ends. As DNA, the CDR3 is TGTGCCAGCAGCTCGGACAGATACTATGGCTACACCTTC. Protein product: CASSSDRYYGYTF.

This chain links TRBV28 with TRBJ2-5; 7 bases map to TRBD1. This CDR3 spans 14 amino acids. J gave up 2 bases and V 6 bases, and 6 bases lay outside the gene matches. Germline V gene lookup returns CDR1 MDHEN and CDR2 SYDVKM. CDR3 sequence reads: CASSPGTAQETQYF. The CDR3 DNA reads TGTGCCAGCAGCCCCGGGACAGCACAAGAGACCCAGTACTTC. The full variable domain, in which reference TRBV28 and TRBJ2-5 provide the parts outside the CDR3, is DVKVTQSSRYLVKRTGEKVFLECVQDMDHENMFWYRQDPGLGLRLIYFSYDVKMKEKGDIPEGYSVSREKKERFSLILESASTNQTSMYLCASSPGTAQETQYFGPGTRLLVL.

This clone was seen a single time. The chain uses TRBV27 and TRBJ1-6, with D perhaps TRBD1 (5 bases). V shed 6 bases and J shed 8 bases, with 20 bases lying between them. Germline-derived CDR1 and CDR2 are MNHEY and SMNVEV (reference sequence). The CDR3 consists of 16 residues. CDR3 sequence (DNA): TGTGCCAGCAGACTAACGGGGCCCACGGCTGATTCACCCCTCCACTTT. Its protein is CASRLTGPTADSPLHF.

CDR3 sequence: CASSEQGGTEAFF. CDR3 DNA sequence: TGTGCCAGCAGTGAGCAGGGGGGGACTGAAGCTTTCTTT. The J gene is TRBJ1-1, the V gene TRBV2, with 7 nucleotides matching TRBD1. This CDR3 is 13 amino acids long. V dropped 3 bases and J dropped 5; count of bases not matched to a gene: 3. Looked up from germline, CDR1 is SNHLY and CDR2 is FYNNEI.

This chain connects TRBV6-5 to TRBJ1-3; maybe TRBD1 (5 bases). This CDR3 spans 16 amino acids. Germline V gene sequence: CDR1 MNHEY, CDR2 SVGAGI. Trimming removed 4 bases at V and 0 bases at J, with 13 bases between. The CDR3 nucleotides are TGTGCCAGCAGTTTCTTAGGGGTAGGCTCTGGAAACACCATATATTTT. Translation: CASSFLGVGSGNTIYF.

CDR3 residues: CASSLGRGTDTQYF. The CDR3 DNA reads as TGCGCCAGCAGCTTGGGGCGGGGCACAGATACGCAGTATTTT. The V and J genes are TRBV5-1 and TRBJ2-3; D may be TRBD2 (5 bases). This CDR3 comprises 14 residues. CDR1 and CDR2 (germline): SGHRS, YFSETQ. The V gene lost 0 bases and the J gene lost 1 base, with 6 bases spanning the gap.

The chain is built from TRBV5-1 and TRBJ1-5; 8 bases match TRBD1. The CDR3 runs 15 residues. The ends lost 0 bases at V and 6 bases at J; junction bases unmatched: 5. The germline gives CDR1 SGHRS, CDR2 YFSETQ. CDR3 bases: TGCGCCAGCAGCTTGGTAGCAGGGGGCACTCAGCCCCAGCATTTT. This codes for CASSLVAGGTQPQHF.

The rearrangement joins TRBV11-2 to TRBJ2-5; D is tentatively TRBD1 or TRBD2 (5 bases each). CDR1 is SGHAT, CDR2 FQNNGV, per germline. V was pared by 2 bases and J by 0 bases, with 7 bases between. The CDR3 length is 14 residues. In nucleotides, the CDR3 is TGTGCCAGCAGCTTATTGGGACACCAAGAGACCCAGTACTTC. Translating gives CASSLLGHQETQYF.

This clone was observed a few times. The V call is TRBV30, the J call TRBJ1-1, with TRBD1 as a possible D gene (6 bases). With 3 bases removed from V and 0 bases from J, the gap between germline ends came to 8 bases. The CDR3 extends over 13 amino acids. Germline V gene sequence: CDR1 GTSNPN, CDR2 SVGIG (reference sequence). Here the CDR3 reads CAWREGVNTEAFF. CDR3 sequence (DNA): TGTGCCTGGAGGGAGGGGGTGAACACTGAAGCTTTCTTT.

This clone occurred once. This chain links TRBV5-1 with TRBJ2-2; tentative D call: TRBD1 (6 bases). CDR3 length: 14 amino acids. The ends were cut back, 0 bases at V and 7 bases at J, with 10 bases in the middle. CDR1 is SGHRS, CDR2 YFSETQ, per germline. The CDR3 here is CASSLEGGLGELFF. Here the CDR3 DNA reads TGCGCCAGCAGCTTGGAAGGGGGTCTCGGGGAGCTGTTTTTT.

CDR3 bases: TGTGCCAGCAGCTCACAGGGTGAACAGCCCCAGCATTTT. It specifies CASSSQGEQPQHF. The V gene is TRBV7-6, the J gene TRBJ1-5, with a tentative D call TRBD1 (6 bases). V lost 4 bases, J lost 7 bases, and 11 bases lay in between. The CDR3 is made up of 13 amino acids. From germline, CDR1 is SGHVS and CDR2 FNYEAQ.

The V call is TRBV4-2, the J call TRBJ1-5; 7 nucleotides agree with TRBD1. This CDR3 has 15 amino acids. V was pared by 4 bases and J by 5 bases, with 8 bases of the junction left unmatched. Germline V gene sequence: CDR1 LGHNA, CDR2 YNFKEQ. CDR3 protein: CASSRTGGRDQPQHF. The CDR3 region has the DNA TGTGCCAGCAGCCGGACAGGAGGTCGGGATCAGCCCCAGCATTTT.

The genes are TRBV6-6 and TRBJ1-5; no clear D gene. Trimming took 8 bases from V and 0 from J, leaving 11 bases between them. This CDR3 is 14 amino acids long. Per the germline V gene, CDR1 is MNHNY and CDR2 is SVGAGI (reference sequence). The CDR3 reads CASYMSGSNQPQHF. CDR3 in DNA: TGTGCCAGCTATATGTCGGGTAGCAATCAGCCCCAGCATTTT.

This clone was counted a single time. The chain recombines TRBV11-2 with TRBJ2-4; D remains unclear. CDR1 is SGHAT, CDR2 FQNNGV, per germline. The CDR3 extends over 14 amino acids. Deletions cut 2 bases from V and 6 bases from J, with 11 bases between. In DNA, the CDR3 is TGTGCCAGCAGCTTATCACAGCGCGGAAACATTCAGTACTTC. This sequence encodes CASSLSQRGNIQYF.

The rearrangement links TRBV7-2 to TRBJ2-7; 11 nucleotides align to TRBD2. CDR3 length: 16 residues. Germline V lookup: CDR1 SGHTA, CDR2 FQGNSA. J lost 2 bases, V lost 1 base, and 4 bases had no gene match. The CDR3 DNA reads TGTGCCAGCAGCTTAGGTAGCGGGGGGGCCCCCTACGAGCAGTACTTC. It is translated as CASSLGSGGAPYEQYF.

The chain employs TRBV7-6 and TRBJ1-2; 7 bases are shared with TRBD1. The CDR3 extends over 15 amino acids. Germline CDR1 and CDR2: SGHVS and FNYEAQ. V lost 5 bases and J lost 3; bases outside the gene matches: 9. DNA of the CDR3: TGTGCCAGCAGCCAAGAGACAGGGTCCCACTATGGCTACACCTTC. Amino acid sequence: CASSQETGSHYGYTF.

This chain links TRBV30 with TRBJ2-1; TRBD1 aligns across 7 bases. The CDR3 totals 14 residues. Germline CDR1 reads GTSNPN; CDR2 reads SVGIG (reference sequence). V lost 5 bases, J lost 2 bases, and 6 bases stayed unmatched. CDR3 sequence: CAWSTGLPYNEQFF. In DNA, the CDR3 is TGTGCCTGGTCGACAGGGCTACCCTACAATGAGCAGTTCTTC.

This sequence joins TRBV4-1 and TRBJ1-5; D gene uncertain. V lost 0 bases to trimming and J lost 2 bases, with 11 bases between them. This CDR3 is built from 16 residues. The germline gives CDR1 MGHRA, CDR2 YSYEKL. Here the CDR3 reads CASSQEDRKGNQPQHF. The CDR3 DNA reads TGCGCCAGCAGCCAAGAGGACCGCAAGGGCAATCAGCCCCAGCATTTT.

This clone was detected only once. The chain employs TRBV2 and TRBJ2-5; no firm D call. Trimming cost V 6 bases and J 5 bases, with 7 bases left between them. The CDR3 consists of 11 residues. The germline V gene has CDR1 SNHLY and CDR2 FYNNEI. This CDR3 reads CASRFGETQYF. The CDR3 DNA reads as TGTGCCAGCAGGTTTGGTGAGACCCAGTACTTC.

The CDR3 DNA follows: TGTGCCAGCAGTTTTGGTAGCGGGACAGCTAGCACAGATACGCAGTATTTT. Amino acids: CASSFGSGTASTDTQYF. This sequence joins TRBV28 and TRBJ2-3; TRBD2 is a possible D gene (8 bases). The CDR3 is 17 amino acids. Trimming cost V 3 bases and J 0 bases, with 16 bases left between them. Germline loops: CDR1 MDHEN, CDR2 SYDVKM.

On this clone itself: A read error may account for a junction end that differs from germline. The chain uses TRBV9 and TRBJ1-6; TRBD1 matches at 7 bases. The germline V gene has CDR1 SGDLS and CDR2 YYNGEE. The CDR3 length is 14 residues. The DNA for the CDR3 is TGTGCCAGCAGCCCCCCGGGGGGAACAGGGGTGCTCGTCTTT. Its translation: CASSPPGGTGVLVF.

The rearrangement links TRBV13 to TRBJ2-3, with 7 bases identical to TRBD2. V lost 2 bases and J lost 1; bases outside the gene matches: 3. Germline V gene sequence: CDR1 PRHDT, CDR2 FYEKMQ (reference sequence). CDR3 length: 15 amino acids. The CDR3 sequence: CASSLRGRGTDTQYF. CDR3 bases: TGTGCCAGCAGCTTACGGGGGAGGGGCACAGATACGCAGTATTTT.

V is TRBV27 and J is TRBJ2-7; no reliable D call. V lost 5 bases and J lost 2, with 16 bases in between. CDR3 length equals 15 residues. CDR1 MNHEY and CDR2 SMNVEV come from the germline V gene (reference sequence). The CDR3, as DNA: TGTGCCAGCAGTCCCGGCCTGGGCCTGACCTACGAGCAGTACTTC. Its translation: CASSPGLGLTYEQYF.

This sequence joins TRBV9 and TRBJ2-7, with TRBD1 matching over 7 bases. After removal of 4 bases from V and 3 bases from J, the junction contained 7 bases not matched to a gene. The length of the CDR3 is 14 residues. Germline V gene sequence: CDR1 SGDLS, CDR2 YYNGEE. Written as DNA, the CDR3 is TGTGCCAGCAGCCAAGGGGGCGGCTTCTACGAGCAGTACTTC. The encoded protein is CASSQGGGFYEQYF.

Here the CDR3 DNA reads TGCAGCGTGGAAAGTGACAGGGTCGGCTACGAGCAGTACTTC. Residues: CSVESDRVGYEQYF. V gene TRBV29-1 combines with J gene TRBJ2-7; 7 nucleotides align to TRBD1. Germline values: CDR1 SQVTM, CDR2 ANQGSEA. The J segment lost 3 bases and the V segment lost 6 bases, leaving 11 bases of the junction unmatched. This CDR3 is built from 14 residues.

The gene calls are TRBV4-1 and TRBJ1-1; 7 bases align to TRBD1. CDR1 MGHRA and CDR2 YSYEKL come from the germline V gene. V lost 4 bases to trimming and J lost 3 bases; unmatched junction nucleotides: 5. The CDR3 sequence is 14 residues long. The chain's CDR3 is CASSRQGGDTEAFF. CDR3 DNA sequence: TGCGCCAGCAGCCGACAGGGAGGGGACACTGAAGCTTTCTTT.